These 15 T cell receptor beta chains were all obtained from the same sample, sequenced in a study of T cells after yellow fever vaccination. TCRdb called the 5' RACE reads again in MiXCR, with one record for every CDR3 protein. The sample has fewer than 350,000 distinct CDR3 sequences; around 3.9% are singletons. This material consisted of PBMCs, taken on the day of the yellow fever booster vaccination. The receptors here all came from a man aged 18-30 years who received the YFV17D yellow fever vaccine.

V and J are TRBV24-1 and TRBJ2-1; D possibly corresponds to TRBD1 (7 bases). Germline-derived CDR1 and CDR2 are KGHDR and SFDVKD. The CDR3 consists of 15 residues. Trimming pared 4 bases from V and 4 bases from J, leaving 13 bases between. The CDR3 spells CATSERDRVYNEQFF. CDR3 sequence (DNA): TGTGCCACCAGTGAGCGGGACAGAGTTTACAATGAGCAGTTCTTC.

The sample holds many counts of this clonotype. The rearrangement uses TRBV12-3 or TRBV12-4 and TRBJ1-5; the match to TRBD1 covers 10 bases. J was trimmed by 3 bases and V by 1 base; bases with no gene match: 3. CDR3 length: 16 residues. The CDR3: CASSLGDRGPNQPQHF. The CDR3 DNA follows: TGTGCCAGCAGTTTAGGGGACAGGGGTCCCAATCAGCCCCAGCATTTT.

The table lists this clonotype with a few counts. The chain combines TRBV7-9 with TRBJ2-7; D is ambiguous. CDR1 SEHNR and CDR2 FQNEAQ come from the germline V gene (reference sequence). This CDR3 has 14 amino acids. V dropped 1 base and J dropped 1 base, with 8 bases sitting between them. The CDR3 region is CASSLDSRSYEQYV. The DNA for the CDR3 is TGTGCCAGCAGCTTAGACAGCCGATCCTACGAGCAGTACGTC.

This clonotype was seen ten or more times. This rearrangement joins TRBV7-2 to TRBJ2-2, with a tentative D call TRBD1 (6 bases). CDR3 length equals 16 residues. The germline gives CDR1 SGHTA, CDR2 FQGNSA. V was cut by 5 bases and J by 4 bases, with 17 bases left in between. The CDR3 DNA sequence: TGTGCCAGCAGCCCTGGCGTTGCAGGGGCCACCGGGGAGCTGTTTTTT. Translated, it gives CASSPGVAGATGELFF.

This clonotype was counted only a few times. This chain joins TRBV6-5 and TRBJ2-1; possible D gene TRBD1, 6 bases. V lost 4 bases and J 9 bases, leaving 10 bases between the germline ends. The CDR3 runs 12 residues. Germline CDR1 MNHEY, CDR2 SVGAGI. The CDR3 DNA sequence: TGTGCCAGCAGTTTCAGGGGCGGTGAGCAGTTCTTC. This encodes CASSFRGGEQFF.

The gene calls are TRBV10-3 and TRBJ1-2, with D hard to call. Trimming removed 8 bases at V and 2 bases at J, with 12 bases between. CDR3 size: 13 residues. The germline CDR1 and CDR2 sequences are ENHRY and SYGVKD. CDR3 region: CAIPTTTNYGYTF. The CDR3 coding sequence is TGTGCCATCCCGACAACCACAAACTATGGCTACACCTTC.

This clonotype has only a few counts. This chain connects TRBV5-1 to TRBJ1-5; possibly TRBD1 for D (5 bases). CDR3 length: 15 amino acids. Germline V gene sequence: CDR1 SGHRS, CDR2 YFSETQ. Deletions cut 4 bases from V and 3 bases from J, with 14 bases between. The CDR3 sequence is CASSPGGGVNQPQHF. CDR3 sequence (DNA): TGCGCCAGCAGCCCGGGTGGGGGGGTCAATCAGCCCCAGCATTTT. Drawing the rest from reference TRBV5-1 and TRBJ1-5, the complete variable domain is KAGVTQTPRYLIKTRGQQVTLSCSPISGHRSVSWYQQTPGQGLQFLFEYFSETQRNKGNFPGRFSGRQFSNSRSEMNVSTLELGDSALYLCASSPGGGVNQPQHFGDGTRLSIL.

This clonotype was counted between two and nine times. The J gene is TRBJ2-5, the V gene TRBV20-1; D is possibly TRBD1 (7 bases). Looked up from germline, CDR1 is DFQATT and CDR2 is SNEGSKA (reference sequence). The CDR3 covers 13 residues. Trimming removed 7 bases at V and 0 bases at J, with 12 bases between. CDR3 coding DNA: TGCAGTGGAGGCAGGGGGGACCAAGAGACCCAGTACTTC. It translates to CSGGRGDQETQYF.

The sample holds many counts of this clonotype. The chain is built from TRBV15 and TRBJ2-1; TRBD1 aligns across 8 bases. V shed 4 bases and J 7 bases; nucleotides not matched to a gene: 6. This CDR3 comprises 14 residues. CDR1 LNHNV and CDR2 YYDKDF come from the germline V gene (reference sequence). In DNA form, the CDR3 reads TGTGCCACCAGCACTAGACAGGGGAAGAATGAGCAGTTCTTC. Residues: CATSTRQGKNEQFF.

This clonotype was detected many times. The CDR3 DNA reads as TGTGCCAGCAGGACGGGACAGGGTAGGGAGACCCAGTACTTC. Protein: CASRTGQGRETQYF. V is TRBV12-3 or TRBV12-4 and J is TRBJ2-5; 9 positions agree with TRBD1. The trim removed 6 bases at V and 5 bases at J, leaving 7 bases unmatched. This CDR3 comprises 14 residues.

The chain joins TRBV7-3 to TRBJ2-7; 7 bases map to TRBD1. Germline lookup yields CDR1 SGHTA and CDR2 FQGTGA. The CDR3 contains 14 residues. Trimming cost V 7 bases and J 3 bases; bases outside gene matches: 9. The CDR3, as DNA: TGTGCCAGCAACAGAACAGGGGTGGTCTACGAGCAGTACGTC. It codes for CASNRTGVVYEQYV.

For the CDR3, the DNA is TGTGCCAGCAGCTTAACGGAATTGAGCACTGAAGCTTTCTTT. This translates into CASSLTELSTEAFF. This chain connects TRBV7-2 to TRBJ1-1; D not resolved. Between the trimmed V and J ends, which lost 2 bases and 4 bases, there was a span of 11 bases. The CDR3 sequence is 14 residues long. Germline CDR1 SGHTA, CDR2 FQGNSA.

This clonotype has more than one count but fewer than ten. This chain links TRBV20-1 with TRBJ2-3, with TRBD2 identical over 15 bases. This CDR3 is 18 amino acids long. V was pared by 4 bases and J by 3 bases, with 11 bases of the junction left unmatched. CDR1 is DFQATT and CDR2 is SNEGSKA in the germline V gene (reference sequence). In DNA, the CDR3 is TGCAGTGCTACCCACGGGACTAGCGGGGGGACGGTGACAGATACGCAGTATTTT. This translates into CSATHGTSGGTVTDTQYF.

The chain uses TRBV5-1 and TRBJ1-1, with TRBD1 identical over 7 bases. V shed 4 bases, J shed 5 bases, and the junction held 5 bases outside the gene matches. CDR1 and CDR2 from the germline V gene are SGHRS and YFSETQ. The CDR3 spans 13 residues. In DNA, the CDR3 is TGCGCCAGCAGCGTCACAGGGGTAACTGAAGCTTTCTTT. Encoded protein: CASSVTGVTEAFF.

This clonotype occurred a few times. The CDR3 loop reads CASSLPSGLAAHEQFF. In DNA form, the CDR3 reads TGTGCCAGCAGCCTACCGTCGGGACTAGCGGCCCATGAGCAGTTCTTC. The V and J genes are TRBV7-9 and TRBJ2-1; 11 bases align to TRBD2. Germline CDR1 and CDR2: SEHNR and FQNEAQ (reference sequence). The CDR3 has 16 residues. V lost 5 bases, J lost 8 bases, and 11 bases stayed unmatched.